The present TCR beta chain was sequenced within a study of blood T cell repertoires in COVID-19. Study at large: COVID-19 samples collected from the United States, Italy and Spain covered acute and convalescent phases. T cells, B-cell-depleted T cells, or PBMCs provided the cDNA or gDNA that served as material.

Cohort allocation depended upon clinical history that participants reported. The germline gives CDR1 SGHAT, CDR2 FQNNGV. V trimming: 0 bases; J trimming: 7 bases; junction bases outside the gene matches: 13. The CDR3 covers 18 residues. In the authors' workflow: Reference gene primer amplification yielded estimated nucleated cell counts. Sequenced by immunoSEQ multiplex PCR; TCRdb stores in-frame clones only, minus some. That table gives V, J and clone size, and the DNA gave D and trimming. This table has some 150,000 clones, around 82% appearing once. The chain has TRBV11-2 and TRBJ2-5; 11 bases fit TRBD2. The source material was PBMCs or T cells enriched from blood (not recorded which). The receptor's source is a woman in her fifties or sixties in a cohort exposed to, infected with or recovered from COVID-19 (not recorded which). CDR3 in DNA: TGTGCCAGCAGCTTAGAAGCTAGCGGGGGGACCCTACTGGGGACCCAGTACTTC. Protein product: CASSLEASGGTLLGTQYF.